Presented here are 30 T cell receptor beta chains from one specimen sequenced in a study of blood T cell repertoires in COVID-19. Sequencing used immunoSEQ multiplex PCR; TCRdb keeps in-frame clones, though not all of them. The sample yields under 250,000 clones, approximately 88% seen once. Sequences were obtained from PBMCs or T cells enriched from blood (not recorded which). These receptors all stem from a woman aged 25 to 39 with acute COVID-19.

The gene calls are TRBV29-1 and TRBJ2-7; D call uncertain. The V end was cut by 0 bases, the J end by 3 bases, with 6 bases between. The CDR3 loop spans 12 amino acids. Germline values: CDR1 SQVTM, CDR2 ANQGSEA. CDR3 amino acids: CSVEDSFYEQYF. The CDR3 DNA sequence: TGCAGCGTTGAAGACAGTTTCTACGAGCAGTACTTC.

The rearrangement joins TRBV7-9 to TRBJ2-3; 7 positions agree with TRBD1. Germline trimming cut 1 base from V and 3 bases from J; bases unmatched to any gene: 1. The CDR3 runs 14 residues. Germline CDR1 and CDR2: SEHNR and FQNEAQ (reference sequence). The CDR3 here is CASSLGTGTDTQYF. The CDR3 coding sequence is TGTGCCAGCAGCTTAGGGACAGGAACAGATACGCAGTATTTT.

The V gene is TRBV7-2, the J gene TRBJ2-3; the D gene is possibly TRBD2 (7 bases). The CDR3 spans 15 residues. Trimming removed 8 bases from V and 3 bases from J, with 18 bases in between. The germline gives CDR1 SGHTA, CDR2 FQGNSA. The CDR3: CASGSAGAMTDTQYF. The DNA of the CDR3 is TGTGCCAGCGGTTCTGCGGGGGCGATGACAGATACGCAGTATTTT.

V and J are TRBV19 and TRBJ1-2, with 8 bases matching TRBD1. Germline V gene data show CDR1 as LNHDA and CDR2 as SQIVND (reference sequence). The CDR3 is 15 amino acids. V lost 5 bases and J lost 7; bases outside the gene matches: 12. CDR3 loop: CASSVRQGPRSGYTF. The CDR3 nucleotides are TGTGCCAGTAGTGTCCGACAGGGGCCACGGTCTGGCTACACCTTC. Full variable domain (outside the CDR3, taken from reference TRBV19 and TRBJ1-2): DGGITQSPKYLFRKEGQNVTLSCEQNLNHDAMYWYRQDPGQGLRLIYYSQIVNDFQKGDIAEGYSVSREKKESFPLTVTSAQKNPTAFYLCASSVRQGPRSGYTFGSGTRLTVV.

The rearrangement joins TRBV7-9 to TRBJ2-7; 12 bases are shared with TRBD2. In germline, CDR1 is SEHNR, CDR2 FQNEAQ (reference sequence). The V gene end was trimmed by 3 bases and the J gene end by 2 bases; junction bases not matched to a gene: 8. The CDR3 is made up of 17 amino acids. The CDR3 nucleotides are TGTGCCAGCAGCTTCACGCCACTAGCGGGGGGTACCTACGAGCAGTACTTC. Translation: CASSFTPLAGGTYEQYF.

This rearrangement joins TRBV7-9 to TRBJ1-1; the D gene is possibly TRBD1 (6 bases). In germline, CDR1 is SEHNR, CDR2 FQNEAQ (reference sequence). The ends were cut back, 4 bases at V and 7 bases at J, with 19 bases in the middle. The CDR3 consists of 15 residues. The CDR3 loop reads CASSSAGAQVGEAFF. CDR3 nucleotide sequence: TGTGCCAGCAGCTCAGCAGGGGCCCAGGTCGGTGAAGCTTTCTTT.

The genes are TRBV6-1 and TRBJ1-5, with 7 bases aligning to TRBD1. Germline-derived CDR1 and CDR2 are MNHNS and SASEGT. The ends lost 3 bases at V and 5 bases at J; junction bases unmatched: 4. The CDR3 runs to 14 residues. As DNA, the CDR3 is TGTGCCAGCAGTGAGGGACAGTTTTATCAGCCCCAGCATTTT. It encodes CASSEGQFYQPQHF.

The chain combines TRBV6-5 with TRBJ1-2, with 7 bases identical to TRBD1. The CDR3 contains 13 residues. The germline V gene has CDR1 MNHEY and CDR2 SVGAGI. With V trimmed by 6 bases and J by 3 bases, 4 bases remained unmatched. In DNA form, the CDR3 reads TGTGCCAGCAGGGCCGACAGGGACTATGGCTACACCTTC. This codes for CASRADRDYGYTF.

This chain's CDR3 is CASSYSTVSYEQYF. CDR3 DNA: TGTGCCAGCAGTTACTCGACAGTTTCCTACGAGCAGTACTTC. The chain employs TRBV6-5 and TRBJ2-7; D is perhaps TRBD1 (5 bases). CDR3 length equals 14 residues. The V end was cut by 0 bases, the J end by 1 base, with 7 bases between. Germline V gives CDR1 MNHEY, CDR2 SVGAGI.

This rearrangement joins TRBV18 to TRBJ2-1, with 10 bases identical to TRBD1. Germline-derived CDR1 and CDR2 are KGHSH and LQKENI. CDR3 length: 17 residues. V was pared by 5 bases and J by 6 bases, with 13 bases of the junction left unmatched. CDR3: CASSYPNLDRGRNEQFF. CDR3 sequence (DNA): TGTGCCAGCTCATATCCCAACCTTGACAGGGGGCGCAATGAGCAGTTCTTC.

The chain has TRBV12-3 or TRBV12-4 and TRBJ1-1; no clear D gene. This CDR3 is 11 amino acids long. Trimming took 3 bases from V and 7 from J, leaving 6 bases between them. DNA of the CDR3: TGTGCCAGCAGTTTTGAGGGTGAAGCTTTCTTT. This translates into CASSFEGEAFF.

This chain joins TRBV10-2 and TRBJ1-2; D is possibly TRBD1 (5 bases). Germline values: CDR1 WSHSY, CDR2 SAAADI. V was cut by 3 bases and J by 7 bases, with 12 bases left in between. The CDR3 contains 13 residues. The CDR3 here is CASSDGQGSGYTF. The CDR3, as DNA: TGCGCCAGCAGTGACGGTCAGGGAAGTGGCTACACCTTC.

The rearrangement links TRBV5-6 to TRBJ2-5; tentatively, D is TRBD2 (5 bases). This CDR3 is 13 amino acids long. Germline loops: CDR1 SGHDT, CDR2 YYEEEE. V lost 4 bases and J lost 5, with 12 bases in between. The CDR3 sequence is CASSQLEDETQYF. DNA of the CDR3: TGTGCCAGCAGCCAATTGGAGGACGAGACCCAGTACTTC.

The chain is built from TRBV7-9 and TRBJ1-3, with TRBD1 as a possible D gene (6 bases). Per the germline V gene, CDR1 is SEHNR and CDR2 is FQNEAQ (reference sequence). The CDR3 contains 16 residues. With 2 bases removed from V and 0 bases from J, the gap between germline ends came to 11 bases. CDR3 sequence (DNA): TGTGCCAGCAGCTTACGGGGAGGGGGCTCTGGAAACACCATATATTTT. The encoded protein is CASSLRGGGSGNTIYF.

V usage is TRBV7-8 and J usage is TRBJ1-6; 9 bases map to TRBD1. CDR3 length: 17 amino acids. Germline V gene data show CDR1 as SGHVS and CDR2 as FQNEAQ. After removal of 1 base from V and 12 bases from J, the junction contained 13 bases not matched to a gene. Here the CDR3 reads CASSLETGDRDLLPLHF. CDR3 nucleotides: TGTGCCAGCAGCTTAGAGACCGGGGACAGGGACCTTTTACCCCTCCACTTT.

The rearrangement uses TRBV6-5 and TRBJ1-1; D unclear. Germline CDR1 reads MNHEY; CDR2 reads SVGAGI. The CDR3 is 13 amino acids. Trimming stripped 7 bases from V and 3 bases from J, with 12 bases between. In DNA, the CDR3 is TGTGCCAGCACCCTCACTCCCGACACTGAAGCTTTCTTT. Amino acid sequence: CASTLTPDTEAFF.

This clone has a handful of counts. The chain recombines TRBV10-2 with TRBJ1-2; D gene uncertain. Trimming removed 9 bases at V and 5 bases at J, with 25 bases between. This CDR3 is built from 16 residues. Germline values: CDR1 WSHSY, CDR2 SAAADI. CDR3 in amino acids: CARPGRPQPPFYGYTF. CDR3 sequence (DNA): TGCGCCAGGCCTGGGAGACCTCAACCCCCGTTTTATGGCTACACCTTC.

The chain's CDR3 is CASSDSDNPPTEAFF. DNA of the CDR3: TGTGCCAGCAGTGACTCGGACAATCCCCCGACCGAAGCTTTCTTT. The rearrangement joins TRBV6-4 to TRBJ1-1; tentatively, D is TRBD1 (5 bases). V shed 0 bases and J shed 8 bases, with 16 bases lying between them. The CDR3 spans 15 residues. CDR1 is MRHNA and CDR2 is SNTAGT in the germline V gene.

This chain connects TRBV7-2 to TRBJ1-4, with 8 nucleotides matching TRBD1. The length of the CDR3 is 16 residues. Germline V CDR1 and CDR2: SGHTA, FQGNSA. The V gene end was trimmed by 2 bases and the J gene end by 6 bases; junction bases not matched to a gene: 8. Here the CDR3 reads CASSLSSTGVDEKLFF. In DNA, the CDR3 is TGTGCCAGCAGCTTAAGCTCGACAGGGGTCGATGAAAAACTGTTTTTT. Filled out from reference TRBV7-2 and TRBJ1-4, the complete variable domain reads GAGVSQSPSNKVTEKGKDVELRCDPISGHTALYWYRQSLGQGLEFLIYFQGNSAPDKSGLPSDRFSAERTGGSVSTLTIQRTQQEDSAVYLCASSLSSTGVDEKLFFGSGTQLSVL.

This clone has a single count. This chain connects TRBV11-2 to TRBJ1-2; D is undetermined. Germline values: CDR1 SGHAT, CDR2 FQNNGV. V lost 5 bases to trimming and J lost 0 bases, with 10 bases between them. This CDR3 comprises 14 residues. The CDR3 spells CASSPITANYGYTF. DNA of the CDR3: TGTGCCAGCAGCCCGATTACAGCTAACTATGGCTACACCTTC.

The gene calls are TRBV27 and TRBJ2-3; a possible D gene is TRBD1 (6 bases). From germline, CDR1 is MNHEY and CDR2 SMNVEV (reference sequence). V shed 5 bases and J shed 4 bases, with 13 bases lying between them. The CDR3 runs 14 residues. The CDR3 here is CASSVQGSADTQYF. In DNA form, the CDR3 reads TGTGCCAGCAGTGTACAGGGTTCAGCAGATACGCAGTATTTT.

The chain uses TRBV3-1 (or the pseudogene TRBV3-2) and TRBJ1-6; no firm D call. Between the trimmed V and J ends, which lost 1 base and 7 bases, there was a span of 8 bases. CDR1 is LGHDT, CDR2 YNNKEL, per germline (reference sequence). The CDR3 runs to 14 residues. The CDR3 region is CASSQGSVNSPLHF. DNA of the CDR3: TGTGCCAGCAGCCAAGGTTCCGTGAATTCACCCCTCCACTTT.

This chain joins TRBV19 and TRBJ1-4, with 7 bases identical to TRBD1. Germline V lookup: CDR1 LNHDA, CDR2 SQIVND (reference sequence). V dropped 1 base and J dropped 8; count of bases not matched to a gene: 7. The CDR3 loop spans 15 amino acids. CDR3 residues: CASSIADRAYEKLFF. DNA of the CDR3: TGTGCCAGTAGTATAGCCGACAGGGCGTACGAAAAACTGTTTTTT.

The V gene is TRBV6-5, the J gene TRBJ2-7; maybe TRBD1 (6 bases). V was trimmed by 5 bases and J by 5 bases, leaving 19 bases between them. CDR1 and CDR2 (germline): MNHEY, SVGAGI. The CDR3 contains 15 residues. For the CDR3, the DNA is TGTGCCAGCAGTAACAATCCATCAGGGGCCCACGAGCAGTACTTC. It translates to CASSNNPSGAHEQYF.

The chain has TRBV6-1 and TRBJ1-5, with 7 bases matching TRBD1. The CDR3 length is 17 residues. Trimming cost V 4 bases and J 0 bases; bases outside gene matches: 9. Germline loops: CDR1 MNHNS, CDR2 SASEGT. CDR3 coding DNA: TGTGCCAGCAGTGCAGGGACAGCTCCCGATAGCAATCAGCCCCAGCATTTT. Amino acids: CASSAGTAPDSNQPQHF.

This clone was observed a few times. The V gene is TRBV5-5, the J gene TRBJ1-1; D gene ambiguous. The V end lost 3 bases, the J end lost 4 bases, and 7 bases lay between the germline ends. There are 12 residues in the CDR3. Germline V CDR1 and CDR2: SGHKS, YYEKEE (reference sequence). The CDR3 region has the DNA TGTGCCAGCAGCTATTCGGGCACTGAAGCTTTCTTT. This sequence encodes CASSYSGTEAFF.

This chain links TRBV19 with TRBJ2-3; 8 bases agree with TRBD1. The CDR3 runs to 17 residues. Germline CDR1 and CDR2: LNHDA and SQIVND (reference sequence). The ends lost 3 bases at V and 6 bases at J; junction bases unmatched: 14. CDR3 amino acids: CASSIQGARSLGDTQYF. As DNA, the CDR3 is TGTGCCAGTAGTATTCAGGGGGCGAGATCGCTAGGTGATACGCAGTATTTT.

V usage is TRBV12-3 or TRBV12-4 and J usage is TRBJ2-7; 9 bases are a match to TRBD1. This CDR3 region has 13 residues. J gave up 4 bases and V 3 bases, and 1 base lay outside the gene matches. DNA for the CDR3: TGTGCCAGCAGTTTGGGACAGGGATACGAGCAGTACTTC. Translating it yields CASSLGQGYEQYF.

A few counts support this clone. The chain is built from TRBV6-1 and TRBJ1-1, with a possible D match to TRBD1 (5 bases). V was clipped by 1 base and J by 4 bases, with 13 bases between them. This CDR3 has 15 amino acids. CDR1 and CDR2 from the germline V gene are MNHNS and SASEGT. CDR3 region: CASSEGEDRGTEAFF. CDR3 bases: TGTGCCAGCAGTGAAGGGGAAGATAGGGGCACTGAAGCTTTCTTT.

The rearrangement links TRBV5-6 to TRBJ1-4; possibly TRBD1 for D (6 bases). The CDR3 has 15 residues. The V and J ends lost 2 bases and 3 bases respectively, with 11 bases between them. Germline CDR1 reads SGHDT; CDR2 reads YYEEEE. In DNA form, the CDR3 reads TGTGCCAGCAGCTTCTTGACAGGTCCTAATGAAAAACTGTTTTTT. Amino acid sequence: CASSFLTGPNEKLFF.